This T cell receptor (beta chain) emerged from a study of blood T cells in healthy people across ages. Alongside a J-beta primer mix, a sample-barcoded 5' primer served in a second PCR lasting about 7 to 12 cycles. Via MiXCR, TCRdb re-called the 5' RACE reads, giving one row per CDR3 protein. The data contain roughly 570,000 distinct CDR3 sequences, roughly 29% of them singletons. This clonotype has only a few counts. This CDR3 has 15 residues. Germline V lookup: CDR1 SGHNT, CDR2 YENEEA. V was cut by 5 bases and J by 3 bases, with 17 bases left in between. The origin of this receptor is a woman in her 70s in good health. V usage is TRBV11-3 and J usage is TRBJ2-7; D possibly corresponds to TRBD2 (6 bases). Sequencing input: blood. The CDR3 DNA reads as TGTGCCAGCAGCCCAGGAGGGAGCAGGGTCTACGAGCAGTACTTC. Its translation is CASSPGGSRVYEQYF.